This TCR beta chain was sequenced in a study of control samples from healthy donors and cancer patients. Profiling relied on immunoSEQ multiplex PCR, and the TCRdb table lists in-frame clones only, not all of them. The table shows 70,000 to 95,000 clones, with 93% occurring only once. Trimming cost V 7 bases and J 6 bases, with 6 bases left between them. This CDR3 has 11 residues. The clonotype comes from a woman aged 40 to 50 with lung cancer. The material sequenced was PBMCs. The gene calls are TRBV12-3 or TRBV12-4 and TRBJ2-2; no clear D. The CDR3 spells CASTFAGELFF. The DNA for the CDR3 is TGTGCCAGCACCTTCGCCGGGGAGCTGTTTTTT.